A single T cell receptor (beta chain) is shown here with its context. Here immunoSEQ multiplex PCR was the method, and the copy in TCRdb shows in-frame clones only, minus some. Among about 240,000 clones listed, about four fifths were seen once. These data are taken from a study of blood T cell repertoires in COVID-19. The V gene's germline CDR1 is SGHAT and CDR2 FQNNGV. CDR3 length equals 14 residues. Trimming cost V 2 bases and J 5 bases; bases outside gene matches: 6. Seattle-derived patients entered the study during active infection and were followed longitudinally. Sequenced sample: peripheral blood. The sequence came from a woman aged 80 or older with COVID-19, enrolled during active disease. V and J are TRBV11-2 and TRBJ2-7; 7 bases line up with TRBD1. This CDR3 reads CASSLTYGQDEQYF. CDR3 coding DNA: TGTGCCAGCAGCTTAACTTACGGACAGGACGAGCAGTACTTC.